This T cell receptor (beta chain) originates from a study of blood T cell repertoires in COVID-19. Assay used: immunoSEQ multiplex PCR; TCRdb lists only in-frame clones, some missing. The table shows 100,000 to 150,000 clones, with over 60% occurring only once. The germline CDR1 and CDR2 sequences are LGHDT and YNNKEL (reference sequence). The V gene lost 1 base and the J gene lost 3 bases, with 7 bases spanning the gap. This CDR3 contains 14 residues. In the case of this clone: Other DNA sequences in the sample encode the same CDR3.

The V call is TRBV3-1 (or the pseudogene TRBV3-2), the J call TRBJ2-1, with a possible D match to TRBD2 (5 bases). The receptor was derived from a woman aged 70 to 79 with acute or convalescent COVID-19. The sequencing input was peripheral blood. CDR3 in amino acids: CASSQGRDYNEQFF. CDR3 sequence (DNA): TGTGCCAGCAGCCAAGGTCGGGACTACAATGAGCAGTTCTTC.